This T cell receptor (beta chain) was identified during a study of T cells after yellow fever vaccination (dated by TCRdb to about 2019). Regarding the complete study: Using CD3, CD45RA, CCR7 and CD95 staining, memory subsets (EM, EMRA, CM and Tscm) were sorted on a BD FACS Aria III. The SMART-Seq v4 Ultra Low Input RNA kit was used to prepare libraries from fractions with low cell numbers. Sorting of memory subsets took place on days 0, 15 and 45 and at 18 months after primary vaccination, as well as on days 0, 15 and 45 after the 30-year booster. Blood was drawn at multiple timepoints before and after primary and secondary immunization, with bulk PBMC replicates and cell subsets isolated. Two healthy male donors made up the cohort, one aged 18 to 29 years and the other aged 30 to 40 years. To follow T-cell clones before and after primary and booster YFV17D yellow fever vaccination, bulk TCR alpha and beta repertoires were sequenced over time.

TCR cDNA was synthesized by 5'RACE template switching, which introduced a universal primer site and unique molecular identifiers. Priming of cDNA synthesis was performed from both the TCR alpha and TCR beta constant segments. Libraries were amplified in two PCR steps, with sample barcodes and sequencing adapters added in the second step. Sequencing of libraries was performed on Illumina HiSeq 2500 (2x100 bp) or NovaSeq (2x150 bp). The authors' pipeline ran thus. Demultiplexing of reads and collapsing into UMI consensus sequences were performed with MIGEC, and V(D)J alignment was carried out with MiXCR. Using edgeR on replicate PBMC samples, clonotypes were called vaccine-responding if FDR was below 0.01 and the log2 fold change was above 5 up to day 15. CD4 or CD8 identity was assigned to each bulk clonotype according to whether the clonotype was present at higher abundance in the sequenced CD4 repertoire or the sequenced CD8 repertoire. To estimate how each clone was distributed across memory phenotypes, clonotype frequencies in memory subsets were weighted by FACS-sorted cell numbers. The public reads were quality trimmed at Q25 with fastp and then assembled into clones with MiXCR by TCRdb, keeping productive beta chains. Duplicate CDR3 protein sequences are folded into a single record with the most common DNA and genes. TCRdb's processing, not the study's, gives the V and J calls here. Across this sample there are more than 15,000 distinct CDR3 sequences, with 4% seen only once. Of the sample, approximately 0.4% falls within the top ten clones.

General study outcomes and caveats: Computational filtering was needed because FACS-sorted repertoires could contain abundant contaminating clonotypes from the bulk population. Compared with the primary T-cell response, the secondary T-cell response was faster but weaker, reaching its peak on day 5 rather than on day 15. Most clones expanded after primary vaccination were re-detected after the booster (almost 97% of CD4 and around 88% of CD8), suggesting broad memory maintenance. On day 0, almost all vaccine-responding clonotypes were below detection in the sorted memory subsets. Only two donors were included in the study, so the extent to which the findings can be generalized is limited. A small share of clonotypes occurred in both CD4 and CD8 compartments, likely arising from convergent recombination.

This clonotype has ten or more counts. The input lacks base qualities; no much larger clone sits a single base away. The sample's treatment or condition, from its label and the paper: live attenuated yellow fever vaccine strain. PBMCs were isolated from peripheral blood using a standard Ficoll-Paque protocol. The RNeasy Micro Kit was used to extract RNA from sorted memory subsets. The germline V gene supplies CDR1 SGHRS and CDR2 YFSETQ. Inclusive of the bounding cysteine and phenylalanine, the CDR3 is 14 residues long. Only the CDR3 DNA is retained, 42 bases long and in frame from the first base. V is reduced by 5 bases and J by 0 bases, leaving a spacing of 8 bases between them.

The input for sequencing was PBMCs, either bulk or a sorted T-cell subset (CD4+, CD8+, memory, or dextramer-sorted; not recorded which), taken 15 days after the yellow fever booster vaccination. The TCR sequence derives from a man aged 25 to 40 who received the YFV17D yellow fever vaccine. The V and J genes are TRBV5-1 and TRBJ2-2; the D gene cannot be named for sure. In nucleotide form, the sequence is TGCGCCAGCAGGGCCATGACGAACACCGGGGAGCTGTTTTTT. Translated, this gives CASRAMTNTGELFF.